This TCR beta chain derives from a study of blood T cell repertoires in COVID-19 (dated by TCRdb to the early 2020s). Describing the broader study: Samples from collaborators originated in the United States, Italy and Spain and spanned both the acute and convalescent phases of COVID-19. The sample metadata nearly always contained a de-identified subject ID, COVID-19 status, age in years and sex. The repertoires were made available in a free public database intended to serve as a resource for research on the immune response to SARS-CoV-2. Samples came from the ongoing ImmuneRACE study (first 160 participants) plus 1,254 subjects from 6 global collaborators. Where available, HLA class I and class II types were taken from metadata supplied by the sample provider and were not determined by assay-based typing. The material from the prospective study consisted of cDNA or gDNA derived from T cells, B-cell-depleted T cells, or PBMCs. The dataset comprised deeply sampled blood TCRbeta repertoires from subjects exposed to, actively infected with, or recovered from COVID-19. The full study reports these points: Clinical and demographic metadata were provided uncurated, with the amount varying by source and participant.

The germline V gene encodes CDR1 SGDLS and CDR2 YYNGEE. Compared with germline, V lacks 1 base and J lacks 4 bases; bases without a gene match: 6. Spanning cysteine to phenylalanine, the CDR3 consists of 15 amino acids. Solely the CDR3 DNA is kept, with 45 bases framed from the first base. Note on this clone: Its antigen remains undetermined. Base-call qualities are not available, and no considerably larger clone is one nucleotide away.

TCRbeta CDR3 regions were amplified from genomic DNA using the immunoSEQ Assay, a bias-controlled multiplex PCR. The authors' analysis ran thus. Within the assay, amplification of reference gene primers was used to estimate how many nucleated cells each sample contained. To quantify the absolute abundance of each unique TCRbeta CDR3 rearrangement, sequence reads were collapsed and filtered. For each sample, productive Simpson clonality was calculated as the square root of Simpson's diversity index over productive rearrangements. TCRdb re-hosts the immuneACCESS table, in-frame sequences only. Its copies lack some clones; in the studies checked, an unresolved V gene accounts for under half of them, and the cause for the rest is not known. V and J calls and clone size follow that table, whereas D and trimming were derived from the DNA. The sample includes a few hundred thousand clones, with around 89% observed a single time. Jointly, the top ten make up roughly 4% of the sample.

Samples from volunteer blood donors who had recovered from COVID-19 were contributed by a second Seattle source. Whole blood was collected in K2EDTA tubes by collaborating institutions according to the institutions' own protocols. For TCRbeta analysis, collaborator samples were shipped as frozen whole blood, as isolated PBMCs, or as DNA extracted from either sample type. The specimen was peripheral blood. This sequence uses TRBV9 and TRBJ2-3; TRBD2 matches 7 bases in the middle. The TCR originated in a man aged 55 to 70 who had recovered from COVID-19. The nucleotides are TGTGCCAGCAGCGTACAGGGAGGGTTGGCAGATACGCAGTATTTT. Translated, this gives CASSVQGGLADTQYF.